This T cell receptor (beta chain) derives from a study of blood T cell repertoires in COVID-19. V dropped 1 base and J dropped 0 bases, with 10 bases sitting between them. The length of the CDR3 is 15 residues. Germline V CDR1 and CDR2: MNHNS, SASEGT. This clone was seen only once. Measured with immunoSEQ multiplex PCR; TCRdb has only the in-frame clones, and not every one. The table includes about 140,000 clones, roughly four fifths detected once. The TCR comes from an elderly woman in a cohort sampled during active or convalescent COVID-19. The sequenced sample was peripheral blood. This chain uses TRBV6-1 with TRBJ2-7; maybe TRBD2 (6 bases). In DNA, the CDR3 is TGTGCCAGCAGTGAAGGGACGGGAGACTCCTACGAGCAGTACGTC. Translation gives CASSEGTGDSYEQYV.